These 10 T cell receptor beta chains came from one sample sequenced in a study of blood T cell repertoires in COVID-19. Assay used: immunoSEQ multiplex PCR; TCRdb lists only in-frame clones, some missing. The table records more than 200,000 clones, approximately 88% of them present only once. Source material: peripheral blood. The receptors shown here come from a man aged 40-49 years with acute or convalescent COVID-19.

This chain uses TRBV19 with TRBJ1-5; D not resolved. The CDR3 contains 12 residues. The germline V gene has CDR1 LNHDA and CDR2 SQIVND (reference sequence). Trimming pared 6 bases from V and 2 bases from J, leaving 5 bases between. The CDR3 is CASRGRNQPQHF. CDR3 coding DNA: TGTGCCAGTAGGGGCCGCAATCAGCCCCAGCATTTT.

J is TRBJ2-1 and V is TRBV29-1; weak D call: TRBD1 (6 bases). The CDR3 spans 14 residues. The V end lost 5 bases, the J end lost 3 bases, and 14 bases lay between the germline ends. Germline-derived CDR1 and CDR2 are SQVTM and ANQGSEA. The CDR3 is CSVRQVGNYNEQFF. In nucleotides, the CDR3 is TGCAGCGTTAGACAGGTAGGGAACTACAATGAGCAGTTCTTC.

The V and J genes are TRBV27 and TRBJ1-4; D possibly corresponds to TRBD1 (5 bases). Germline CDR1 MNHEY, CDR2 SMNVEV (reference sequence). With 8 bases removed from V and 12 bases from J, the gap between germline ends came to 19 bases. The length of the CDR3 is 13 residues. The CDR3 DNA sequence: TGTGCCAGCGGGTTCTTAGGGACTAGGCAACTGTTTTTT. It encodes CASGFLGTRQLFF.

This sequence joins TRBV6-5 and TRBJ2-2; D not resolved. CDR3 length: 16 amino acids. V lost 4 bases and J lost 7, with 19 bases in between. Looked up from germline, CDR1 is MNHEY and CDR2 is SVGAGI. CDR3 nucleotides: TGTGCCAGCAGTTCTCCCCCCTATTCGAGCGTCGGGGAGCTGTTTTTT. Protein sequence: CASSSPPYSSVGELFF.

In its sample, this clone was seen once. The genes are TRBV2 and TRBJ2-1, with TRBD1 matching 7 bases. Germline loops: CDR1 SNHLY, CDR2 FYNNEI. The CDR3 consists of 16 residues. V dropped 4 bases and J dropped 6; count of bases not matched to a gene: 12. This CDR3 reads CASSVPGGEGVNEQFF. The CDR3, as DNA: TGTGCCAGCAGTGTTCCAGGGGGAGAGGGGGTCAATGAGCAGTTCTTC.

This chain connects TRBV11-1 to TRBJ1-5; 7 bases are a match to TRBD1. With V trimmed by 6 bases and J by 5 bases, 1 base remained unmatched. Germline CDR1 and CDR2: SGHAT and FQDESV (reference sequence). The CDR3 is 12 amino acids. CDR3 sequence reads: CASRRGHQPQHF. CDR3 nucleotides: TGTGCCAGCAGAAGGGGGCATCAGCCCCAGCATTTT.

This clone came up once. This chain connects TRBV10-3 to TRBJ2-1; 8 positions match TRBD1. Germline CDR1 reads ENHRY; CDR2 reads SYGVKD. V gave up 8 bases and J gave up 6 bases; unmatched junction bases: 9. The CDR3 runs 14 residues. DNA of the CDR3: TGTGCCATCTCCGGACAGGGAGTTATCAATGAGCAGTTCTTC. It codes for CAISGQGVINEQFF.

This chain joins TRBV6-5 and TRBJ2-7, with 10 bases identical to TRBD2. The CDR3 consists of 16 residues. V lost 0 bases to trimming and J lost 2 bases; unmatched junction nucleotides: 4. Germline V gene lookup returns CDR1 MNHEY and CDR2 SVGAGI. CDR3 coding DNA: TGTGCCAGCAGTTACTCCCGGCTAGCGGGGGCCTACGAGCAGTACTTC. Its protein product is CASSYSRLAGAYEQYF.

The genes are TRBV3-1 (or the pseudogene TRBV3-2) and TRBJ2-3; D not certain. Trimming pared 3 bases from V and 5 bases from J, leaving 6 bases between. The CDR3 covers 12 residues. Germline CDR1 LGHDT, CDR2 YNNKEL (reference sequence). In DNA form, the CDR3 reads TGTGCCAGCAGCCATAGAGAAGATACGCAGTATTTT. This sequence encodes CASSHREDTQYF.

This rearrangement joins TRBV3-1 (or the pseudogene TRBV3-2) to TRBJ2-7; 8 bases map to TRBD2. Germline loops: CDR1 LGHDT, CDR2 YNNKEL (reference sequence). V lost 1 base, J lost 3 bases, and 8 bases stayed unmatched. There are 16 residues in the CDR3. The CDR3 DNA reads TGTGCCAGCAGCCAAGGTACCACAGCGGGAGTCTACGAGCAGTACTTC. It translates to CASSQGTTAGVYEQYF.